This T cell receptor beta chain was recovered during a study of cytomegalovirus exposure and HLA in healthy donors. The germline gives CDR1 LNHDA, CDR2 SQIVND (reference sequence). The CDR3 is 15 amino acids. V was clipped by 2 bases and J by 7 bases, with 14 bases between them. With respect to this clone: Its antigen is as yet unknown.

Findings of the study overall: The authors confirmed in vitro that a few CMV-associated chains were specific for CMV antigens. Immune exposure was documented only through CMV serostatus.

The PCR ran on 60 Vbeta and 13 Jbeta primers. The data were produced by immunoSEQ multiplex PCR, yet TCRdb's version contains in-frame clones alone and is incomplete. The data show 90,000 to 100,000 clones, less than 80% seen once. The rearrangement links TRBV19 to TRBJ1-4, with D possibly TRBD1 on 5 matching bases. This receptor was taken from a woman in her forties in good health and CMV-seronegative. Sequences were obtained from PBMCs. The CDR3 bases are TGTGCCAGTAGTATAAATTCTCAGGGCAGTGAAAAACTGTTTTTT. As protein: CASSINSQGSEKLFF. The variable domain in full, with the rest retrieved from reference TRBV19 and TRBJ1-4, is DGGITQSPKYLFRKEGQNVTLSCEQNLNHDAMYWYRQDPGQGLRLIYYSQIVNDFQKGDIAEGYSVSREKKESFPLTVTSAQKNPTAFYLCASSINSQGSEKLFFGSGTQLSVL.